The subject of this entry is one T cell receptor (beta chain). The antigen remains unidentified. The data stem from a study of response to subunit inactivated influenza vaccine. Whole-study findings and limits: Each seasonal influenza vaccination recruits few new T cells, the authors suggested.

TCRdb re-called the RT-PCR reads through MiXCR, storing one row per CDR3 protein. The sample lists around 790,000 distinct CDR3 sequences, about 20% occurring once. The receptor was isolated from a man aged 50 to 60 who received an inactivated influenza vaccine. The source material was PBMCs from blood, sampled about 5 days after vaccination.

The CDR3 protein is CASSELAGAYYNEQFF. For the CDR3, the DNA is TGTGCCAGCAGTGAGCTAGCGGGAGCTTACTACAATGAGCAGTTCTTC. The genes are TRBV6-4 and TRBJ2-1, with 10 positions matching TRBD2. Germline V gene data show CDR1 as MRHNA and CDR2 as SNTAGT. This CDR3 has 16 amino acids. With 3 bases clipped from V and 3 bases from J, the junction kept 5 bases outside the gene matches.